The 31 T cell receptor beta chains presented below share a single source sample, sequenced in a study of human T cells and chemical hapten exposure. Time point here: healthy volunteer bleed at 2 weeks. Total RNA came from unfractionated whole blood. TCRdb processed the RACE reads anew with MiXCR; each CDR3 protein has one entry. The sample carries 130,000 or so distinct CDR3 sequences, approximately 10% recorded once. Material for sequencing was whole blood. These receptors were obtained from a male donor in good health. Some clones in this sample may be carry-over from other donors' samples.

This clonotype was recorded a few times. This chain uses TRBV29-1 with TRBJ2-4, with 10 nucleotides matching TRBD1. V gave up 2 bases and J gave up 1 base; unmatched junction bases: 5. The CDR3 consists of 16 residues. CDR1 and CDR2 (germline): SQVTM, ANQGSEA. The DNA of the CDR3 is TGCAGCGTTGAACTTAGGGACAGGGGTGCCAAAAACATTCAGTACTTC. This translates into CSVELRDRGAKNIQYF.

This chain uses TRBV19 with TRBJ1-5, with TRBD1 identical over 8 bases. The J segment lost 6 bases and the V segment lost 9 bases, leaving 4 bases of the junction unmatched. This CDR3 has 12 residues. Germline-derived CDR1 and CDR2 are LNHDA and SQIVND (reference sequence). CDR3 residues: CASRQGFQPQHF. In nucleotides, the CDR3 is TGTGCCAGCAGACAGGGGTTTCAGCCCCAGCATTTT.

This clonotype was seen many times. The chain uses TRBV30 and TRBJ2-7; D gene ambiguous. CDR3 size: 14 residues. In germline, CDR1 is GTSNPN, CDR2 SVGIG (reference sequence). V dropped 0 bases and J dropped 1 base, with 10 bases sitting between them. CDR3 residues: CAWSVVRPSYEQYF. In DNA, the CDR3 is TGTGCCTGGAGTGTAGTCCGACCGTCCTACGAGCAGTACTTC.

This sequence joins TRBV7-2 and TRBJ2-3; D gene uncertain. The CDR3 contains 14 residues. The germline V gene has CDR1 SGHTA and CDR2 FQGNSA. Trimming shortened V by 2 bases and J by 4 bases, and 10 bases separated the two germline ends. In nucleotides, the CDR3 is TGTGCCAGCAGCTTACGAGACTTCGCAGATACGCAGTATTTT. This sequence encodes CASSLRDFADTQYF.

This clonotype was observed at least ten times. The chain has TRBV28 and TRBJ1-1; D gene unclear. Deletions cut 8 bases from V and 6 bases from J, with 13 bases between. There are 12 residues in the CDR3. Germline lookup yields CDR1 MDHEN and CDR2 SYDVKM. As DNA, the CDR3 is TGTGCCAGCGATAGCCCGCGGGCTGAAGCTTTCTTT. This translates into CASDSPRAEAFF.

This clonotype was observed many times. V gene TRBV12-3 or TRBV12-4 combines with J gene TRBJ1-5, with D possibly TRBD1 on 5 matching bases. V lost 1 base and J 1 base, leaving 8 bases between the germline ends. The CDR3 loop spans 15 amino acids. In DNA form, the CDR3 reads TGTGCCAGCAGTTTAGGGGGGGGGAGCAATCAGCCCCAGCATTTT. Translating gives CASSLGGGSNQPQHF.

The chain recombines TRBV7-9 with TRBJ2-7, with TRBD1 matching 8 bases. With 4 bases clipped from V and 6 bases from J, the junction kept 8 bases outside the gene matches. This CDR3 has 14 residues. Germline V lookup: CDR1 SEHNR, CDR2 FQNEAQ (reference sequence). The CDR3 protein is CASSSPGQGAEQYF. The CDR3 nucleotides read TGTGCCAGCAGCTCCCCTGGGCAGGGGGCCGAGCAGTACTTC. The full variable domain, in which reference TRBV7-9 and TRBJ2-7 provide the parts outside the CDR3, is DTGVSQNPRHKITKRGQNVTFRCDPISEHNRLYWYRQTLGQGPEFLTYFQNEAQLEKSRLLSDRFSAERPKGSFSTLEIQRTEQGDSAMYLCASSSPGQGAEQYFGPGTRLTVT.

This clonotype was seen many times. The CDR3 DNA reads TGTGCCAGCAGCTTAGGGAGCGGGAAACAGTACTTC. It specifies CASSLGSGKQYF. V gene TRBV7-2 combines with J gene TRBJ2-4; 7 nucleotides line up with TRBD2. There are 12 residues in the CDR3. CDR1 and CDR2 from the germline V gene are SGHTA and FQGNSA. Trimming cost V 1 base and J 13 bases; bases outside gene matches: 4.

The chain joins TRBV11-3 to TRBJ2-1; 9 bases match TRBD2. CDR1 SGHNT and CDR2 YENEEA come from the germline V gene. V lost 0 bases and J lost 7; bases outside the gene matches: 13. This CDR3 region has 18 residues. CDR3 region: CASSLDQGGSGSANEQFF. The CDR3 coding sequence is TGTGCCAGCAGCTTAGATCAAGGAGGTAGCGGGAGTGCTAATGAGCAGTTCTTC.

In this sample, this clonotype turned up a few times. The chain carries TRBV2 and TRBJ1-4; D gene ambiguous. The ends were cut back, 2 bases at V and 3 bases at J, with 10 bases in the middle. CDR3 length: 15 amino acids. The germline CDR1 and CDR2 sequences are SNHLY and FYNNEI. The CDR3 loop reads CASSETFGPNEKLFF. The CDR3, as DNA: TGTGCCAGCAGTGAAACTTTCGGGCCTAATGAAAAACTGTTTTTT.

This clonotype was counted between two and nine times. The J gene is TRBJ2-3, the V gene TRBV14; 8 bases map to TRBD2. The CDR3 consists of 16 residues. The V segment lost 4 bases and the J segment 4 bases; nucleotides outside the gene matches: 10. Per the germline V gene, CDR1 is SGHDN and CDR2 is FVKESK. For the CDR3, the DNA is TGTGCCAGCAGCCTCCACGACGGGGGGGGGGCAGATACGCAGTATTTT. Amino acids: CASSLHDGGGADTQYF.

J is TRBJ2-4 and V is TRBV20-1; D not resolved. CDR1 DFQATT and CDR2 SNEGSKA come from the germline V gene (reference sequence). The CDR3 sequence is 12 residues long. Trimming cost V 7 bases and J 7 bases, with 14 bases left between them. The CDR3 loop is CSVTDVNNIQYF. For the CDR3, the DNA is TGCAGTGTCACGGACGTGAATAACATTCAGTACTTC.

The chain carries TRBV6-5 and TRBJ2-1; D could derive from TRBD1 or TRBD2 (5 bases each). With 1 base removed from V and 7 bases from J, the gap between germline ends came to 11 bases. CDR1 MNHEY and CDR2 SVGAGI come from the germline V gene. The CDR3 runs to 14 residues. The DNA for the CDR3 is TGTGCCAGCAGTTACTACCGGGGACGGAATGAGCAGTTCTTC. Its protein is CASSYYRGRNEQFF.

V is TRBV6-5 and J is TRBJ2-1; D is perhaps TRBD2 (6 bases). CDR1 MNHEY and CDR2 SVGAGI come from the germline V gene. The CDR3 loop spans 17 amino acids. The V gene lost 6 bases and the J gene lost 7 bases, with 25 bases spanning the gap. The CDR3, as DNA: TGTGCCAGCAGACGAGTGTCCCCTCCCGGAGGGAAAAATGAGCAGTTCTTC. It is translated as CASRRVSPPGGKNEQFF.

This clonotype has more than one count but fewer than ten. The CDR3 reads CSARNGQGASDTQYF. The CDR3 DNA sequence: TGCAGTGCTAGGAACGGGCAGGGGGCGTCAGATACGCAGTATTTT. The chain links TRBV20-1 to TRBJ2-3; 8 nucleotides line up with TRBD1. In germline, CDR1 is DFQATT, CDR2 SNEGSKA (reference sequence). The CDR3 runs to 15 residues. V shed 3 bases and J 4 bases; nucleotides not matched to a gene: 9.

The table lists this clonotype with a few counts. This chain links TRBV24-1 with TRBJ2-1, with 8 bases identical to TRBD2. This CDR3 has 18 residues. The J segment lost 3 bases and the V segment lost 4 bases, leaving 13 bases of the junction unmatched. From germline, CDR1 is KGHDR and CDR2 SFDVKD. CDR3 nucleotide sequence: TGTGCCACCAGTGAACCGGGACTAGGGTTAAAGAACTACAATGAGCAGTTCTTC. Protein: CATSEPGLGLKNYNEQFF.

This clonotype was observed a few times. V gene TRBV13 combines with J gene TRBJ2-3; unclear D gene. The germline V gene has CDR1 PRHDT and CDR2 FYEKMQ (reference sequence). The CDR3 is 15 residues long. Trimming removed 2 bases from V and 2 bases from J, with 11 bases in between. CDR3 DNA: TGTGCCAGCAGCTTAATAACAGATCACACAGATACGCAGTATTTT. It specifies CASSLITDHTDTQYF.

This clonotype showed up many times. V usage is TRBV4-1 and J usage is TRBJ2-7, with D maybe TRBD1 (5 bases). Germline CDR1 and CDR2: MGHRA and YSYEKL. This CDR3 comprises 15 residues. V gave up 0 bases and J gave up 3 bases, with 12 bases separating them. DNA of the CDR3: TGCGCCAGCAGCCAAGAACAGGCTGACGTCTACGAGCAGTACTTC. Its translation: CASSQEQADVYEQYF.

V gene TRBV20-1 combines with J gene TRBJ2-7, with TRBD1 as a possible D gene (6 bases). Germline V gives CDR1 DFQATT, CDR2 SNEGSKA (reference sequence). V lost 3 bases and J lost 0, with 12 bases in between. This CDR3 has 14 residues. The CDR3 DNA reads as TGCAGTGCTAGTGGGACAATCGGCTCCTACGAGCAGTACTTC. Its translation: CSASGTIGSYEQYF.

The J gene is TRBJ2-7, the V gene TRBV5-1; perhaps TRBD1 as D (6 bases). CDR1 is SGHRS, CDR2 YFSETQ, per germline. This CDR3 contains 16 residues. Trimming removed 1 base from V and 3 bases from J, with 17 bases in between. CDR3 amino acids: CASSLFLDSPFYEQYF. In DNA, the CDR3 is TGCGCCAGCAGCTTGTTCCTGGACAGCCCCTTCTACGAGCAGTACTTC.

This clonotype was detected a few times. This chain joins TRBV9 and TRBJ1-4; TRBD1 might be the D (5 bases). V lost 1 base and J lost 6, with 10 bases in between. The CDR3 is made up of 14 amino acids. CDR1 is SGDLS, CDR2 YYNGEE, per germline. The chain's CDR3 is CASSVSGADEKLFF. In DNA form, the CDR3 reads TGTGCCAGCAGCGTAAGCGGGGCGGATGAAAAACTGTTTTTT.

The chain carries TRBV7-6 and TRBJ2-1; D gene uncertain. The CDR3 sequence is 13 residues long. The ends were cut back, 1 base at V and 9 bases at J, with 10 bases in the middle. The V gene's germline CDR1 is SGHVS and CDR2 FNYEAQ. CDR3 region: CASSLVERGEQFF. For the CDR3, the DNA is TGTGCCAGCAGCTTAGTTGAACGAGGTGAGCAGTTCTTC.

The chain links TRBV10-3 to TRBJ2-3; D gene unclear. Germline loops: CDR1 ENHRY, CDR2 SYGVKD. The CDR3 length is 13 residues. V was trimmed by 4 bases and J by 3 bases, leaving 8 bases between them. CDR3 protein: CAISGKGTDTQYF. The DNA of the CDR3 is TGTGCCATCAGTGGAAAAGGGACAGATACGCAGTATTTT.

This clonotype was seen ten or more times. This chain joins TRBV6-6 and TRBJ1-3; TRBD1 aligns across 10 bases. Germline V CDR1 and CDR2: MNHNY, SVGAGI (reference sequence). The J segment lost 0 bases and the V segment lost 6 bases, leaving 2 bases of the junction unmatched. The CDR3 is 15 amino acids. The DNA for the CDR3 is TGTGCCAGCAGGGGGACAGGGGTCTCTGGAAACACCATATATTTT. This encodes CASRGTGVSGNTIYF.

The chain uses TRBV7-9 and TRBJ1-6; the match to TRBD1 covers 7 bases. With 3 bases clipped from V and 8 bases from J, the junction kept 7 bases outside the gene matches. The CDR3 is 15 amino acids. Germline-derived CDR1 and CDR2 are SEHNR and FQNEAQ (reference sequence). The CDR3 DNA reads TGTGCCAGCAGCTTGGAAGGACAGGTTGATTCACCCCTCCACTTT. Amino acid sequence: CASSLEGQVDSPLHF.

The chain recombines TRBV11-2 with TRBJ2-5, with 7 bases identical to TRBD2. Germline V lookup: CDR1 SGHAT, CDR2 FQNNGV. The CDR3 contains 15 residues. Trimming at V came to 4 bases and at J to 3 bases, leaving 8 bases not matched to a gene. The CDR3 region has the DNA TGTGCCAGCAGCTCCCGACTAGCAGCGAAAGAGACCCAGTACTTC. It translates to CASSSRLAAKETQYF.

The genes are TRBV11-2 and TRBJ2-1, with D possibly being TRBD2 (6 bases). CDR3 length equals 16 residues. Germline V gene data show CDR1 as SGHAT and CDR2 as FQNNGV. V lost 2 bases, J lost 5 bases, and 16 bases lay in between. The DNA for the CDR3 is TGTGCCAGCAGCTTAAAGGGAGGAGCGGGTCACAATGAGCAGTTCTTC. It yields the protein CASSLKGGAGHNEQFF.

The chain combines TRBV6-1 with TRBJ1-3, with no clear D. Germline CDR1 and CDR2: MNHNS and SASEGT. The CDR3 runs to 12 residues. V lost 7 bases and J 4 bases, leaving 8 bases between the germline ends. CDR3 nucleotide sequence: TGTGCCAGCACTCTTGGAGGAAACACCATATATTTT. Amino acids: CASTLGGNTIYF.

This chain joins TRBV29-1 and TRBJ2-2; D is possibly TRBD1 or TRBD2 (5 bases each). V dropped 0 bases and J dropped 8 bases, with 10 bases sitting between them. The CDR3 has 13 residues. Germline lookup yields CDR1 SQVTM and CDR2 ANQGSEA. The CDR3 protein is CSVEERGGGELFF. The CDR3, as DNA: TGCAGCGTTGAAGAAAGGGGCGGGGGGGAGCTGTTTTTT.

This clonotype was recorded a few times. J is TRBJ2-1 and V is TRBV12-3 or TRBV12-4, with 8 positions matching TRBD1. This CDR3 is built from 16 residues. The junction had 8 bases not matched to a gene; V was cut back by 5 bases and J by 2 bases. In nucleotides, the CDR3 is TGTGCCAGCAGTCCCCAGACAGGGGCGACCTACAATGAGCAGTTCTTC. Translating gives CASSPQTGATYNEQFF.

This clonotype was detected only a few times. V usage is TRBV10-2 and J usage is TRBJ1-1; D gene uncertain. This CDR3 comprises 13 residues. Looked up from germline, CDR1 is WSHSY and CDR2 is SAAADI. The ends were cut back, 5 bases at V and 4 bases at J, with 11 bases in the middle. The CDR3 loop is CASSWPAGTEAFF. The CDR3 coding sequence is TGCGCCAGCAGTTGGCCGGCGGGCACTGAAGCTTTCTTT.